These 5 T cell receptor beta chains share one sample of origin, sequenced in a study of T-cell memory formation after mild COVID-19. TCRdb ran MiXCR on the 5' RACE reads and lists one entry per CDR3 protein. Of 170,000 or so distinct CDR3 sequences in the sample, around a fifth were seen once. The sequenced sample consisted of PBMCs or a T cell subset sorted from them (not recorded which). Source of these receptors: an adult woman who had mild COVID-19 (a few samples of this study predate the infection). Cell type and time point are not known.

This chain connects TRBV2 to TRBJ1-2; D is undetermined. The germline V gene has CDR1 SNHLY and CDR2 FYNNEI. The CDR3 loop spans 15 amino acids. Trimming stripped 8 bases from V and 8 bases from J, with 24 bases between. The CDR3 sequence is CASPREENDLRGYTF. CDR3 DNA sequence: TGTGCCAGCCCTCGGGAGGAAAACGATCTTCGGGGCTACACCTTC.

This clonotype was observed a few times. The CDR3 here is CSVRGGESEGTEAFF. The CDR3 DNA reads TGCAGCGTTCGGGGAGGGGAATCGGAAGGCACTGAAGCTTTCTTT. The chain joins TRBV29-1 to TRBJ1-1, with D tentatively TRBD1 (5 bases). The CDR3 covers 15 residues. CDR1 SQVTM and CDR2 ANQGSEA come from the germline V gene. V was shortened by 5 bases and J by 4 bases, with 20 bases between the two germline ends.

This clonotype was seen only a few times. The J gene is TRBJ2-1, the V gene TRBV6-5; 9 nucleotides agree with TRBD1. CDR3 length: 15 amino acids. Trimming at V came to 5 bases and at J to 6 bases, leaving 8 bases not matched to a gene. Germline values: CDR1 MNHEY, CDR2 SVGAGI. In DNA form, the CDR3 reads TGTGCCAGCAGTCCCGGGACAGGGTTTCTCAATGAGCAGTTCTTC. It yields the protein CASSPGTGFLNEQFF.

This chain links TRBV27 with TRBJ1-5, with D unclear. V lost 5 bases and J 7 bases, leaving 18 bases between the germline ends. The CDR3 covers 15 residues. CDR1 and CDR2 (germline): MNHEY, SMNVEV (reference sequence). The CDR3 is CASSHRRGIGQPQHF. CDR3 sequence (DNA): TGTGCCAGCAGTCATAGAAGAGGGATTGGGCAGCCCCAGCATTTT.

This clonotype was recorded a few times. The V gene is TRBV20-1, the J gene TRBJ2-7; 7 nucleotides agree with TRBD2. CDR1 is DFQATT and CDR2 is SNEGSKA in the germline V gene (reference sequence). The CDR3 runs to 13 residues. V shed 1 base and J 3 bases; nucleotides not matched to a gene: 3. CDR3 region: CSARGDYLYEQYF. The CDR3 nucleotides are TGCAGTGCTAGAGGGGACTACCTCTACGAGCAGTACTTC.